This is a list of T cell receptor beta chains from one sample in a study of blood T cell repertoires in COVID-19. TCRdb keeps only in-frame clones here, not all; method: immunoSEQ multiplex PCR. The sample has about 250,000 clones; about 87% are singletons. The sample taken for sequencing was PBMCs or T cells enriched from blood (not recorded which). The receptors originated from a woman in her forties or fifties who had recovered from COVID-19. The CDR3 runs from the conserved cysteine through the conserved F or W. A D gene is named only where the DNA matches it firmly. The size field is filled for only some rows; it gives once, few, many or a size class.

D	size	V	J	CDR3	DNA
NA	NA	TRBV7-9	TRBJ2-2	CASSWDTSGTGELFF	TGTGCCAGCAGCTGGGACACGAGTGGCACCGGGGAGCTGTTTTTT
NA	NA	TRBV23-1	TRBJ1-6	CASRRRDNSPLHF	TGCGCCAGCAGAAGACGGGATAATTCACCCCTCCACTTT
TRBD1	NA	TRBV4-3	TRBJ1-6	CASSQSPGTDNSPLHF	TGCGCCAGCAGCCAGTCTCCCGGGACAGATAATTCACCCCTCCACTTT
NA	NA	TRBV24-1	TRBJ2-7	CAATSEQYF	TGTGCCGCTACTTCTGAGCAGTACTTC
TRBD1	once	TRBV7-8	TRBJ1-1	CASSPRRQGAVF	TGTGCCAGCAGCCCCCGTCGGCAGGGGGCTGTCTTT
TRBD2	NA	TRBV6-2/TRBV6-3	TRBJ2-7	CASSYSTSAYEQYF	TGTGCCAGCAGTTACTCGACTAGCGCCTACGAGCAGTACTTC
NA	NA	TRBV7-6	TRBJ1-3	CASSNPRGAGNTIYF	TGTGCCAGCAGCAATCCACGGGGAGCTGGAAACACCATATATTTT
NA	NA	TRBV2	TRBJ2-5	CASTEEETQYF	TGTGCCAGCACCGAAGAGGAGACCCAGTACTTC
NA	few	TRBV7-2	TRBJ2-3	CASSLFGQSSTDTQYF	TGTGCCAGCAGCTTATTTGGACAGTCTAGCACAGATACGCAGTATTTT
TRBD2	NA	TRBV7-2	TRBJ2-3	CASSSGLAGGYTDTQYF	TGTGCCAGCAGCTCGGGACTAGCGGGAGGCTACACAGATACGCAGTATTTT
NA	NA	TRBV25-1	TRBJ2-6	CASSDLTWPSGANVLTF	TGTGCCAGCAGTGACCTGACATGGCCCTCTGGGGCCAACGTCCTGACTTTC
NA	NA	TRBV7-3	TRBJ2-7	CASSGDQTGEQYF	TGTGCCAGCAGCGGAGACCAGACGGGCGAGCAGTACTTC
TRBD2	NA	TRBV19	TRBJ2-1	CASSIVPGLAWGNEQFF	TGTGCCAGTAGTATAGTCCCGGGACTAGCGTGGGGGAATGAGCAGTTCTTC
TRBD2	NA	TRBV28	TRBJ2-5	CASSPPRGVGETQYF	TGTGCCAGCAGTCCTCCGCGGGGGGTTGGCGAGACCCAGTACTTC
NA	NA	TRBV6-2/TRBV6-3	TRBJ1-6	CASSFWADRPNSPLHF	TGTGCCAGCAGTTTCTGGGCTGACAGACCGAATTCACCCCTCCACTTT
TRBD2	NA	TRBV18	TRBJ2-1	CASSRTSGNEQFF	TGTGCCAGCTCAAGGACTAGCGGTAATGAGCAGTTCTTC
NA	NA	TRBV6-5	TRBJ2-2	CASSPDWNTGELFF	TGTGCCAGCAGTCCGGACTGGAACACCGGGGAGCTGTTTTTT
NA	once	TRBV28	TRBJ1-1	CASSADRTFEAFF	TGTGCCAGCAGTGCGGACAGAACCTTTGAAGCTTTCTTT
TRBD2	once	TRBV7-8	TRBJ2-1	CASSLARGVAGARYNEQFF	TGTGCCAGCAGCTTAGCTCGGGGAGTAGCGGGAGCTCGCTACAATGAGCAGTTCTTC
NA	NA	TRBV6-1	TRBJ1-4	CASSENRATNEKLFF	TGTGCCAGCAGTGAAAACAGGGCAACTAATGAAAAACTGTTTTTT
TRBD1	NA	TRBV29-1	TRBJ2-1	CSVASGTGAYNEQFF	TGCAGCGTTGCTTCCGGGACAGGGGCCTACAATGAGCAGTTCTTC
NA	NA	TRBV7-6	TRBJ1-1	CASSFTANTEAFF	TGTGCCAGCAGCTTCACAGCTAACACTGAAGCTTTCTTT
TRBD2	NA	TRBV20-1	TRBJ2-1	CSASPWTSGIAYNEQFF	TGCAGTGCTAGTCCTTGGACTAGTGGGATTGCCTACAATGAGCAGTTCTTC
NA	NA	TRBV3-1/TRBV3-2	TRBJ2-1	CASSGGTRYNEQFF	TGTGCCAGCAGCGGCGGGACCCGTTACAATGAGCAGTTCTTC
NA	NA	TRBV18	TRBJ1-5	CASSTTGLGNQPQHF	TGTGCCAGCTCAACAACAGGGTTGGGCAATCAGCCCCAGCATTTT
NA	NA	TRBV6-2/TRBV6-3	TRBJ2-3	CASSYGRWRDSTDTQYF	TGTGCCAGCAGTTACGGTCGGTGGAGAGATAGCACAGATACGCAGTATTTT
NA	NA	TRBV24-1	TRBJ1-2	CATSDPFYGYTF	TGTGCCACCAGTGACCCTTTCTATGGCTACACCTTC
TRBD1	NA	TRBV5-4	TRBJ1-1	CASSTRDRRTEAFF	TGTGCCAGCAGCACTCGGGACAGGAGAACTGAAGCTTTCTTT
NA	NA	TRBV7-2	TRBJ1-6	CASSRERGESPLHF	TGTGCCAGCAGCCGGGAACGGGGAGAGTCACCCCTCCACTTT
TRBD1	NA	TRBV6-5	TRBJ1-2	CASTTPAGGKWGYTF	TGTGCCAGCACTACTCCGGCAGGGGGTAAATGGGGCTACACCTTC
TRBD1	NA	TRBV5-6	TRBJ2-5	CASSWDRGETQYF	TGTGCCAGCAGCTGGGACAGGGGTGAGACCCAGTACTTC
NA	NA	TRBV19	TRBJ1-2	CASTSRGLGRNYGYTF	TGTGCCAGTACCTCGCGAGGTTTAGGAAGGAACTATGGCTACACCTTC
TRBD1	NA	TRBV4-1	TRBJ1-5	CASSHHDRARQPQHF	TGCGCCAGCAGCCATCATGACAGGGCCAGGCAGCCCCAGCATTTT
TRBD2	NA	TRBV4-1	TRBJ2-1	CASSQGGLEYNEQFF	TGCGCCAGCAGCCAAGGGGGACTAGAGTACAATGAGCAGTTCTTC
NA	NA	TRBV24-1	TRBJ2-6	CATSDSGLFSGANVLTF	TGTGCCACCAGTGATTCTGGGCTCTTTTCTGGGGCCAACGTCCTGACTTTC
TRBD1	NA	TRBV2	TRBJ1-2	CASTWTGIASGYTF	TGTGCCAGCACTTGGACAGGGATTGCTAGCGGCTACACCTTC
TRBD2	NA	TRBV6-4	TRBJ2-2	CASSVLAGGPGTGELFF	TGTGCCAGCAGTGTGCTAGCGGGAGGGCCGGGAACCGGGGAGCTGTTTTTT
NA	NA	TRBV3-1/TRBV3-2	TRBJ1-1	CASSQDLEGRAFF	TGTGCCAGCAGCCAAGATTTGGAGGGAAGAGCTTTCTTT
NA	NA	TRBV7-2	TRBJ1-3	CASSLARGRGGNTIYF	TGTGCCAGCAGCTTAGCGCGGGGGCGCGGTGGAAACACCATATATTTT
NA	NA	TRBV29-1	TRBJ2-2	CSVGGPGSTGELFF	TGCAGCGTTGGGGGCCCAGGGTCTACCGGGGAGCTGTTTTTT
NA	NA	TRBV30	TRBJ1-6	CAWSFSFSYNSPLHF	TGTGCCTGGAGTTTCTCCTTCTCCTATAATTCACCCCTCCACTTT
TRBD1	NA	TRBV28	TRBJ1-1	CASSPWGTGLGTEAFF	TGTGCCAGCAGTCCATGGGGGACAGGGCTGGGGACTGAAGCTTTCTTT
NA	NA	TRBV11-2	TRBJ2-1	CASSLEQGYNEQFF	TGTGCCAGCAGCTTAGAACAGGGTTACAATGAGCAGTTCTTC
TRBD1	NA	TRBV4-1	TRBJ1-1	CASSQMRATGATEAFF	TGCGCCAGCAGCCAAATGCGCGCGACAGGGGCCACTGAAGCTTTCTTT
TRBD2	NA	TRBV19	TRBJ2-1	CASKGLAGFYNEQFF	TGTGCCAGTAAGGGACTAGCTGGATTCTACAATGAGCAGTTCTTC
TRBD1	NA	TRBV19	TRBJ1-2	CASAKDRNYGYTF	TGTGCCAGTGCGAAGGACAGGAACTATGGCTACACCTTC
NA	NA	TRBV6-5	TRBJ2-1	CASSYPPGGSYNEQFF	TGTGCCAGCAGTTACCCTCCCGGGGGTTCCTACAATGAGCAGTTCTTC
NA	few	TRBV30	TRBJ1-2	CAWTLGGARGYTF	TGTGCCTGGACCCTGGGGGGGGCGCGTGGCTACACCTTC
TRBD1	NA	TRBV5-1	TRBJ1-5	CASSEGTGFNQPQHF	TGCGCCAGCAGCGAAGGGACAGGGTTTAATCAGCCCCAGCATTTT
TRBD2	NA	TRBV4-3	TRBJ2-5	CASSSRTSGSETQYF	TGCGCCAGCAGCTCCCGGACTAGCGGGAGCGAGACCCAGTACTTC
NA	NA	TRBV30	TRBJ2-2	CAWSRTGLGGELFF	TGTGCCTGGAGTCGTACAGGGCTTGGCGGGGAGCTGTTTTTT
TRBD2	NA	TRBV10-1	TRBJ2-5	CASSRGDEETQYF	TGCGCCAGCAGTCGGGGGGACGAAGAGACCCAGTACTTC
TRBD1	NA	TRBV7-9	TRBJ1-3	CASRDRGPTGNTIYF	TGTGCCAGCAGGGACAGGGGGCCGACAGGAAACACCATATATTTT
TRBD2	NA	TRBV19	TRBJ2-5	CASSRKAGGPETQYF	TGTGCCAGTAGCAGAAAAGCGGGAGGGCCTGAGACCCAGTACTTC
NA	NA	TRBV11-2	TRBJ2-1	CASSLVELEQFF	TGTGCCAGCAGCTTAGTTGAGCTCGAGCAGTTCTTC
NA	NA	TRBV2	TRBJ1-2	CASSVRGSGYTF	TGTGCCAGCAGTGTCCGGGGTAGTGGCTACACCTTC
TRBD1	NA	TRBV28	TRBJ1-2	CASSPGQGNYGYTF	TGTGCCAGCAGTCCGGGACAGGGTAACTATGGCTACACCTTC
NA	NA	TRBV27	TRBJ2-1	CASSTYRVNEQFF	TGTGCCAGCAGTACCTACAGGGTCAATGAGCAGTTCTTC